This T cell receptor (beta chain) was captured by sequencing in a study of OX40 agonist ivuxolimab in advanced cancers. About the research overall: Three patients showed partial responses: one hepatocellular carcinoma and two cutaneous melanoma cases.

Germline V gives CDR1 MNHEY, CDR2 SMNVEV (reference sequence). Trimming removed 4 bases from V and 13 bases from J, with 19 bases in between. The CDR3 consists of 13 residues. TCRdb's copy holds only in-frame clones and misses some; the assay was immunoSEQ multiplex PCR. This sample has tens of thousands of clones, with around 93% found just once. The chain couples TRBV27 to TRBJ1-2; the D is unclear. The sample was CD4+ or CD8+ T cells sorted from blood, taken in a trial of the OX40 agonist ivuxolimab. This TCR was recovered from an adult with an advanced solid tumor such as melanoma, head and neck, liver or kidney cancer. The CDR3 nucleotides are TGTGCCAGCAGTTCTGGGTCCCGTCGGAGAAGCACCTTC. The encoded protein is CASSSGSRRRSTF.